This T cell receptor (beta chain) came from a study of shared clonotypes between healthy human individuals. Study overall: Each donor contributed plates that comprised three CD4 naive, three CD4 memory, two CD8 naive and one CD8 memory. Whole-study findings and limits: Sorted-subset samples were not fully sequenced, rarefaction indicated. For naive CD4 cells, roughly 4.6% of clonotypes were shared across four donors.

Clones were read by immunoSEQ multiplex PCR, and TCRdb kept only the in-frame ones, dropping some. This table holds under 850,000 clones, about 91% found once. Naive CD8 cells lacked CD45RO, underwent positive selection for CCR7 and left out terminally differentiated effector memory CD45RA+ cells. Germline-derived CDR1 and CDR2 are SGHDT and YYEEEE. Trimming removed 0 bases at V and 4 bases at J, with 13 bases between. The CDR3 extends over 15 amino acids. Of note for this clone: Antigen: not known.

The V call is TRBV5-6, the J call TRBJ1-1; D remains unclear. The clonotype was recovered from a man aged 30-40 years in good health. The sample was naive CD8+ T cells sorted from blood. The CDR3 reads CASSLASSWVTEAFF. The CDR3 DNA follows: TGTGCCAGCAGCTTGGCCTCGAGTTGGGTCACTGAAGCTTTCTTT.